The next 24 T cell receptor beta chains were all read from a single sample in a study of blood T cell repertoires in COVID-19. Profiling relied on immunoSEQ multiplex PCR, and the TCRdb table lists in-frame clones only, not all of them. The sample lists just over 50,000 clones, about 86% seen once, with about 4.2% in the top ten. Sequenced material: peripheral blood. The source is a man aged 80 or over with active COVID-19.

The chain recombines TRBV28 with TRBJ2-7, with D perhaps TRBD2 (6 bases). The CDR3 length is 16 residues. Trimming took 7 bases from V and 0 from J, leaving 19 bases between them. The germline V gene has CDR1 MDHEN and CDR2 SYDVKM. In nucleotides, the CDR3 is TGTGCCAGCACCCGGAGGGGCGCGAGTATCTCCTACGAGCAGTACTTC. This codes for CASTRRGASISYEQYF.

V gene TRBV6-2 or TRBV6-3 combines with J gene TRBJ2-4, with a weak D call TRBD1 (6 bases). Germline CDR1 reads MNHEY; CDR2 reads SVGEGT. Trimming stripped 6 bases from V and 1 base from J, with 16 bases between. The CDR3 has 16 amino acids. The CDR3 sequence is CASSRPGDMAKNIQYF. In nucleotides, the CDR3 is TGTGCCAGCAGCCGACCTGGGGACATGGCCAAAAACATTCAGTACTTC.

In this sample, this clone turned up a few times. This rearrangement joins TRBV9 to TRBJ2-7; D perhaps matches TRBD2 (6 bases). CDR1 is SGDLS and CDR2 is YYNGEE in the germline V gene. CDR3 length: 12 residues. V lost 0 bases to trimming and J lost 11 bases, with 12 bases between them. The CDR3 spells CASSVEEGRKYF. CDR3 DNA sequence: TGTGCCAGCAGCGTAGAGGAGGGACGGAAGTACTTC. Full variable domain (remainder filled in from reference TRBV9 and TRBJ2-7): DSGVTQTPKHLITATGQRVTLRCSPRSGDLSVYWYQQSLDQGLQFLIQYYNGEERAKGNILERFSAQQFPDLHSELNLSSLELGDSALYFCASSVEEGRKYFGPGTRLTVT.

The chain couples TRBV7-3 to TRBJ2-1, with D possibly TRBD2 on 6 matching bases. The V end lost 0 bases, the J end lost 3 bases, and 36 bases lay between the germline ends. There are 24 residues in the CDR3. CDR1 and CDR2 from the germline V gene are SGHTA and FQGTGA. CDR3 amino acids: CASSLTTQPRASEGNPIIYNEQFF. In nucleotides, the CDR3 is TGTGCCAGCAGCTTAACCACCCAGCCTAGGGCTAGCGAAGGGAACCCAATTATCTACAATGAGCAGTTCTTC.

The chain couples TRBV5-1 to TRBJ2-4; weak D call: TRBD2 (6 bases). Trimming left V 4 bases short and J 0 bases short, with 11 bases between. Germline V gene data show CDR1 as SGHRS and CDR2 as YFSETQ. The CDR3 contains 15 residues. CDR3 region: CASSPGEVAKNIQYF. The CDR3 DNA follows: TGCGCCAGCAGCCCGGGAGAAGTAGCCAAAAACATTCAGTACTTC.

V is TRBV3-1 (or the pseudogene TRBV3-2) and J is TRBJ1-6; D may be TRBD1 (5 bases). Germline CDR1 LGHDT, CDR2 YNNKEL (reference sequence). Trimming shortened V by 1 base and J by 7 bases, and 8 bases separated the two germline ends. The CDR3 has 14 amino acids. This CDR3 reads CASSQGGGNSPLHF. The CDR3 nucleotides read TGTGCCAGCAGCCAAGGGGGCGGAAATTCACCCCTCCACTTT.

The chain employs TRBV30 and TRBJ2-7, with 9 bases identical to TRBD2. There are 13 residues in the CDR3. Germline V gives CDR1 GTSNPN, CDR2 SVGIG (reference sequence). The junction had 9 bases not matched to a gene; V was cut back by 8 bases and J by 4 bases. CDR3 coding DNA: TGTGCCCTCTCTATAGCGGGAGTGTACGAGCAGTACTTC. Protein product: CALSIAGVYEQYF.

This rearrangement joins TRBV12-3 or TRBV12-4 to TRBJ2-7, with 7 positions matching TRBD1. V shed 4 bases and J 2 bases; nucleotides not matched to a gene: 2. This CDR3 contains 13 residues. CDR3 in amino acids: CASSWGQTYEQYF. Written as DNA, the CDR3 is TGTGCCAGCAGTTGGGGACAGACCTACGAGCAGTACTTC.

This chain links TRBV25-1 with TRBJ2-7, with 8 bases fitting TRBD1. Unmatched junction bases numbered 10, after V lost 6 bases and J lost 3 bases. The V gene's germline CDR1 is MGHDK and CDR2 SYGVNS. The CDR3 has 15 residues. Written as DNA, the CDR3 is TGTGCCAGCAGAGAGACAGGGGCTTTTGGCTACGAGCAGTACTTC. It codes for CASRETGAFGYEQYF.

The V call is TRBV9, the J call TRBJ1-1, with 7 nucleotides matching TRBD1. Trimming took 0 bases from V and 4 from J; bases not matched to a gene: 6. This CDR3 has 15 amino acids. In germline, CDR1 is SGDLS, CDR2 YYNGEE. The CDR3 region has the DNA TGTGCCAGCAGCGTAGGGGACAGTCCCTTCACTGAAGCTTTCTTT. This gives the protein CASSVGDSPFTEAFF.

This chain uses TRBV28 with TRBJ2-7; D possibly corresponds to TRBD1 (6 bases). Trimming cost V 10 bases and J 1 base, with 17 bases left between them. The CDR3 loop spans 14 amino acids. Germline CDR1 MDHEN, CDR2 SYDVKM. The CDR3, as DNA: TGTGCCACCGAACAGGGTGGTAGTTCCTACGAGCAGTACTTC. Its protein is CATEQGGSSYEQYF.

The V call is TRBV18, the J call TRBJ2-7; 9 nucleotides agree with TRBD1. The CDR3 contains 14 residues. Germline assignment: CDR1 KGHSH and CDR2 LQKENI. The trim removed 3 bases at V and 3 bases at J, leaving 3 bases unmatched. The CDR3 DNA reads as TGTGCCAGCTCACCGGGGACAGGGATCTACGAGCAGTACTTC. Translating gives CASSPGTGIYEQYF.

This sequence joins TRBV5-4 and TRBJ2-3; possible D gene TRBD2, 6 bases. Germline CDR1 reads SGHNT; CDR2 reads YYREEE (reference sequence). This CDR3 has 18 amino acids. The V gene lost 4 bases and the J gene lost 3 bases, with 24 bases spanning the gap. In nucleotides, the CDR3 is TGTGCCAGCAGCACCCTGACCGGGACTCCTGTGGGAACAGATACGCAGTATTTT. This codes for CASSTLTGTPVGTDTQYF.

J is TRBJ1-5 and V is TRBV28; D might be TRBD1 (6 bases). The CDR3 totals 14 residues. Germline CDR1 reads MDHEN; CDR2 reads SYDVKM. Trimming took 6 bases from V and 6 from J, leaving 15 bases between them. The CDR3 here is CASSRVRGGQPQHF. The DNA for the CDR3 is TGTGCCAGCAGCCGGGTCAGGGGCGGTCAGCCCCAGCATTTT.

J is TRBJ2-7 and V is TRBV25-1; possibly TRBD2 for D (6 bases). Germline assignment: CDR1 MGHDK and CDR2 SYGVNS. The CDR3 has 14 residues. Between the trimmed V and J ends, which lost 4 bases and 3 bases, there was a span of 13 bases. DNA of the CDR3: TGTGCCAGCAGTGGGTGGAGGGGCAGCTACGAGCAGTACTTC. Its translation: CASSGWRGSYEQYF.

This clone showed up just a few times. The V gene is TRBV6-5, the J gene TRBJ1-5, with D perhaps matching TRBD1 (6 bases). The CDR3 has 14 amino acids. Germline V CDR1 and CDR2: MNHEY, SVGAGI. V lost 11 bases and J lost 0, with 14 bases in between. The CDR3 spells CACNRAYSNQPQHF. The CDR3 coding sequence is TGTGCCTGCAACAGGGCCTATAGCAATCAGCCCCAGCATTTT.

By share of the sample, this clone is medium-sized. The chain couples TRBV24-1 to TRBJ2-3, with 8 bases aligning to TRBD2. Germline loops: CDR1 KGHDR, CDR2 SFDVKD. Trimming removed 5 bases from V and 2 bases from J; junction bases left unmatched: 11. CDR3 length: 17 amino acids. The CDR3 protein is CATSGGGSGSATDTQYF. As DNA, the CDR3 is TGTGCCACCAGTGGGGGCGGAAGCGGGAGTGCCACAGATACGCAGTATTTT.

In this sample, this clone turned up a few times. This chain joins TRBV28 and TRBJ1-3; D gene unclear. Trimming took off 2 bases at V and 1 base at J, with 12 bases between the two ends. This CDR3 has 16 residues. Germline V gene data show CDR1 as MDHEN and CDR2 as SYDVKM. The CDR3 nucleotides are TGTGCCAGCAGTTTACCAGGATTGGTTTCTGGAAACACCATATATTTT. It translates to CASSLPGLVSGNTIYF.

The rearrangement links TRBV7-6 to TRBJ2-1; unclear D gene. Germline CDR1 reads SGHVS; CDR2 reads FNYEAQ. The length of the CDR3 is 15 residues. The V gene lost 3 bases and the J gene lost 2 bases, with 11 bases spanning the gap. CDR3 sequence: CASSFRIVAYNEQFF. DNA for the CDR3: TGTGCCAGCAGCTTTCGAATAGTCGCCTACAATGAGCAGTTCTTC.

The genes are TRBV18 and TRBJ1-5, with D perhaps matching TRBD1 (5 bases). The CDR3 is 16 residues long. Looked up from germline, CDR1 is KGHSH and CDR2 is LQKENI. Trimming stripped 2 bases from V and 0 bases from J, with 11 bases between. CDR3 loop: CASSPYDSYSNQPQHF. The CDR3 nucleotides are TGTGCCAGCTCACCATATGACAGCTATAGCAATCAGCCCCAGCATTTT.

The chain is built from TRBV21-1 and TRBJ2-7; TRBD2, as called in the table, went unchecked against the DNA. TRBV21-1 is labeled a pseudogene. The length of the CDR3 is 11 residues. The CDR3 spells CASSNIYVQYF. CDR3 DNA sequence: TGTGCCAGCAGCAACATCTACGTGCAGTACTTC.

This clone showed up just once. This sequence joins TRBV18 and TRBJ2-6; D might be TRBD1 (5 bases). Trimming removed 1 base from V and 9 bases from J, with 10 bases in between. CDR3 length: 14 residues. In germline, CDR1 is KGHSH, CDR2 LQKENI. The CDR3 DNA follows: TGTGCCAGCTCACCACAGGGGCCTCTCAACGTCCTGACTTTC. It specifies CASSPQGPLNVLTF.

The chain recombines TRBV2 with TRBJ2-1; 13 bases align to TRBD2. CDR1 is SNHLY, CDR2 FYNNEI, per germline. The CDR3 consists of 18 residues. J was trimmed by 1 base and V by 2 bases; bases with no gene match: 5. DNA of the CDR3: TGTGCCAGCAGTGAAACCCCGGGACTAGCGGGATCCTACAATGAGCAGTTCTTC. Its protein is CASSETPGLAGSYNEQFF. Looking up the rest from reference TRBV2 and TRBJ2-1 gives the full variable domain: EPEVTQTPSHQVTQMGQEVILRCVPISNHLYFYWYRQILGQKVEFLVSFYNNEISEKSEIFDDQFSVERPDGSNFTLKIRSTKLEDSAMYFCASSETPGLAGSYNEQFFGPGTRLTVL.

This CDR3 reads CASSDVRASTDTQYF. Here the CDR3 DNA reads TGTGCCAGCAGTGACGTCAGGGCTAGCACAGATACGCAGTATTTT. V is TRBV2 and J is TRBJ2-3, with a weak D call TRBD1 (5 bases). The V end was cut by 3 bases, the J end by 0 bases, with 10 bases between. Germline assignment: CDR1 SNHLY and CDR2 FYNNEI. CDR3 length: 15 residues.